What follows are 20 T cell receptor beta chains derived from one specimen sequenced in a study of neurological immune-mediated disorders. TCRdb re-analysed the 5' RACE reads in MiXCR, keeping a single row per CDR3 protein. The table records 45,000 to 55,000 distinct CDR3 sequences, 10% to 13% of them present only once. Sequencing was carried out using PBMCs. These TCRs come from a woman between 35 and 50 years old with HTLV-1-associated myelopathy (HAM/TSP).

This clonotype was detected ten times or more. The chain is built from TRBV5-1 and TRBJ2-3, with TRBD1 as a possible D gene (5 bases). The CDR3 consists of 16 residues. V gave up 4 bases and J gave up 5 bases, with 20 bases separating them. CDR1 is SGHRS and CDR2 is YFSETQ in the germline V gene. Here the CDR3 reads CASSRVMGRRIDTQYF. CDR3 nucleotide sequence: TGCGCCAGCAGCAGGGTAATGGGGCGCAGGATAGATACGCAGTATTTT.

The table lists this clonotype with many counts. Here the CDR3 DNA reads TGTGCCAGCAGTTTATGTCACGCGGATGAGGAAGAGACCCAGTACTTC. This gives the protein CASSLCHADEEETQYF. The V gene is TRBV27, the J gene TRBJ2-5; D call uncertain. CDR3 length equals 16 residues. V gave up 1 base and J gave up 3 bases, with 15 bases separating them. Germline V gives CDR1 MNHEY, CDR2 SMNVEV (reference sequence).

Concerning this clonotype itself: The junction departs from the called germline gene at one end, perhaps through a read error. The chain employs TRBV24-1 and TRBJ2-4, with D possibly matching TRBD1 (5 bases). The CDR3 loop spans 16 amino acids. From germline, CDR1 is KGHDR and CDR2 SFDVKD. CDR3 loop: CSTTPLQGFAKNIQYF. CDR3 DNA: TGTTCCACCACCCCCCTGCAGGGCTTCGCCAAAAACATTCAGTACTTC.

This clonotype was observed a few times. A much bigger clone sits one base away, suggesting this may be a read error. This sequence joins TRBV4-1 and TRBJ1-4; 9 bases are shared with TRBD1. Losses at the gene ends were 6 bases for V and 8 bases for J; bases not matched to a gene: 7. Germline values: CDR1 MGHRA, CDR2 YSYEKL. The CDR3 runs 14 residues. The CDR3 is CASRRQGGGEKLFF. CDR3 DNA sequence: TGCGCCAGCAGACGACAGGGGGGGGGAGAAAAACTGTTTTTT.

This clonotype was recorded many times. The chain links TRBV6-1 to TRBJ2-7, with TRBD1 matching over 12 bases. Looked up from germline, CDR1 is MNHNS and CDR2 is SASEGT. The CDR3 consists of 16 residues. Losses at the gene ends were 7 bases for V and 5 bases for J; bases not matched to a gene: 12. CDR3 nucleotide sequence: TGTGCCAGCAAAGTTGGGGGACAGGGGGCAAGTAACGAGCAGTACTTC. It codes for CASKVGGQGASNEQYF.

This clonotype was counted ten times or more. The chain recombines TRBV24-1 with TRBJ2-7; possible D gene TRBD1, 5 bases. The V end was cut by 2 bases, the J end by 3 bases, with 16 bases between. The CDR3 is 16 residues long. Germline values: CDR1 KGHDR, CDR2 SFDVKD. CDR3 protein: CATSDSPARGIYEQYF. The CDR3 nucleotides are TGTGCCACCAGTGATTCACCTGCAAGGGGTATCTACGAGCAGTACTTC.

CDR3 sequence (DNA): TGCAGCGTTGATAAGGACAGGGTGGGGTACAATGAGCAGTTCTTC. It specifies CSVDKDRVGYNEQFF. The chain couples TRBV29-1 to TRBJ2-1; 8 bases are a match to TRBD1. The CDR3 has 15 residues. Looked up from germline, CDR1 is SQVTM and CDR2 is ANQGSEA. V was pared by 3 bases and J by 4 bases, with 8 bases of the junction left unmatched.

This clonotype has a count of ten or more. The chain is built from TRBV10-3 and TRBJ1-1; D not certain. Germline V lookup: CDR1 ENHRY, CDR2 SYGVKD. The CDR3 has 16 amino acids. Trimming took off 2 bases at V and 0 bases at J, with 13 bases between the two ends. The CDR3, as DNA: TGTGCCATCAGTGAGACTGCGAACTACATGAACACTGAAGCTTTCTTT. Residues: CAISETANYMNTEAFF.

This clonotype was recorded at least ten times. This sequence joins TRBV29-1 and TRBJ1-2; D uncertain. With 3 bases removed from V and 6 bases from J, the gap between germline ends came to 5 bases. The CDR3 consists of 10 residues. The germline gives CDR1 SQVTM, CDR2 ANQGSEA. The CDR3 reads CSVDQDGYTF. For the CDR3, the DNA is TGCAGCGTTGATCAGGATGGCTACACCTTC.

This clonotype was seen repeatedly, ten times or more. The rearrangement links TRBV4-3 to TRBJ2-3; 10 nucleotides line up with TRBD2. V was clipped by 1 base and J by 2 bases; unmatched bases: 15. Per the germline V gene, CDR1 is LGHNA and CDR2 is YSLEER. The CDR3 covers 20 residues. The CDR3 DNA reads TGCGCCAGCAGCCAAGTTGGAGAAGCGGGGGGGGTGGGTAACACAGATACGCAGTATTTT. Amino acids: CASSQVGEAGGVGNTDTQYF.

This clonotype was picked up many times. V usage is TRBV6-2 or TRBV6-3 and J usage is TRBJ1-2, with TRBD1 matching 9 bases. This CDR3 has 14 residues. The V and J ends lost 5 bases and 4 bases, in that order; junction bases with no gene match: 5. Per germline, CDR1 MNHEY and CDR2 SVGEGT. Here the CDR3 DNA reads TGTGCCAGCAGTCCGACAGGGGGGACCTATGGCTACACCTTC. As protein: CASSPTGGTYGYTF.

This clonotype was picked up many times. The V and J genes are TRBV9 and TRBJ2-3; tentatively, D is TRBD2 (7 bases). V lost 0 bases to trimming and J lost 6 bases, with 11 bases between them. Looked up from germline, CDR1 is SGDLS and CDR2 is YYNGEE. This CDR3 has 14 residues. The CDR3 region has the DNA TGTGCCAGCAGCGTAGAGGGGGGGGAGGATACGCAGTATTTT. Encoded protein: CASSVEGGEDTQYF.

This clonotype came up many times. Being one base from a much bigger clone, this may be a read error. The chain joins TRBV7-9 to TRBJ1-1; 7 nucleotides align to TRBD1. Germline CDR1 reads SEHNR; CDR2 reads FQNEAQ (reference sequence). The CDR3 length is 13 residues. CDR3 nucleotides: TGTGCCAGCAGCCCGGACAGGACAGCCGAAGCTCTCTTT. It codes for CASSPDRTAEALF.

This clonotype has a count of ten or more. The chain combines TRBV7-9 with TRBJ1-4; D is unresolved. Trimming took off 3 bases at V and 6 bases at J, with 14 bases between the two ends. CDR1 is SEHNR, CDR2 FQNEAQ, per germline (reference sequence). CDR3 size: 15 residues. The CDR3 sequence is CASSLRTGSYEKLFF. CDR3 coding DNA: TGTGCCAGCAGCTTGAGAACCGGCAGCTATGAAAAACTGTTTTTT.

In its sample, this clonotype was seen many times. The rearrangement joins TRBV20-1 to TRBJ2-3; 15 bases align to TRBD2. Trimming at V came to 5 bases and at J to 4 bases, leaving 13 bases not matched to a gene. This CDR3 is built from 18 residues. The germline V gene encodes CDR1 DFQATT and CDR2 SNEGSKA (reference sequence). The CDR3 DNA sequence: TGCAGTGCTTTCGCGGGACTAGCGGGGGGCGGGGGCCCAGATACGCAGTATTTT. This sequence encodes CSAFAGLAGGGGPDTQYF.

This clonotype has ten or more counts. This rearrangement joins TRBV4-3 to TRBJ2-3, with 8 bases matching TRBD2. V was pared by 0 bases and J by 8 bases, with 7 bases of the junction left unmatched. CDR3 length: 15 residues. Germline CDR1 LGHNA, CDR2 YSLEER. CDR3 in DNA: TGCGCCAGCAGCCAAGAGGGACTAGAGGGTGGTACGCAGTATTTT. Its protein product is CASSQEGLEGGTQYF.

This clonotype occurred many times. This chain connects TRBV7-6 to TRBJ2-3, with 10 bases identical to TRBD1. V was pared by 3 bases and J by 5 bases, with 8 bases of the junction left unmatched. The length of the CDR3 is 16 residues. Germline loops: CDR1 SGHVS, CDR2 FNYEAQ. The CDR3 reads CASSFADRGRRDTQYF. CDR3 coding DNA: TGTGCCAGCAGCTTCGCCGACAGGGGGCGGAGAGATACGCAGTATTTT.

The chain has TRBV5-1 and TRBJ2-3; 14 bases are shared with TRBD2. Germline CDR1 SGHRS, CDR2 YFSETQ. J lost 0 bases, V lost 5 bases, and 8 bases had no gene match. CDR3 length: 18 amino acids. CDR3 sequence reads: CASRSPRLAGGSTDTQYF. CDR3 bases: TGCGCCAGCAGATCCCCCCGACTAGCGGGGGGGAGCACAGATACGCAGTATTTT.

The sample holds many counts of this clonotype. The chain uses TRBV18 and TRBJ1-3; 9 bases line up with TRBD1. J lost 2 bases, V lost 3 bases, and 2 bases had no gene match. From germline, CDR1 is KGHSH and CDR2 LQKENI. The CDR3 is 15 residues long. CDR3 in DNA: TGTGCCAGCTCACCGAGACAGGGGGCTGGAAACACCATATATTTT. Its protein is CASSPRQGAGNTIYF.

This clonotype was counted at least ten times. The genes are TRBV14 and TRBJ2-3; 7 bases fit TRBD1. CDR3 length: 15 amino acids. V gave up 4 bases and J gave up 2 bases; unmatched junction bases: 6. Germline lookup yields CDR1 SGHDN and CDR2 FVKESK. Written as DNA, the CDR3 is TGTGCCAGCAGCCGATGGGACAGCCCCACAGATACGCAGTATTTT. Translated: CASSRWDSPTDTQYF.